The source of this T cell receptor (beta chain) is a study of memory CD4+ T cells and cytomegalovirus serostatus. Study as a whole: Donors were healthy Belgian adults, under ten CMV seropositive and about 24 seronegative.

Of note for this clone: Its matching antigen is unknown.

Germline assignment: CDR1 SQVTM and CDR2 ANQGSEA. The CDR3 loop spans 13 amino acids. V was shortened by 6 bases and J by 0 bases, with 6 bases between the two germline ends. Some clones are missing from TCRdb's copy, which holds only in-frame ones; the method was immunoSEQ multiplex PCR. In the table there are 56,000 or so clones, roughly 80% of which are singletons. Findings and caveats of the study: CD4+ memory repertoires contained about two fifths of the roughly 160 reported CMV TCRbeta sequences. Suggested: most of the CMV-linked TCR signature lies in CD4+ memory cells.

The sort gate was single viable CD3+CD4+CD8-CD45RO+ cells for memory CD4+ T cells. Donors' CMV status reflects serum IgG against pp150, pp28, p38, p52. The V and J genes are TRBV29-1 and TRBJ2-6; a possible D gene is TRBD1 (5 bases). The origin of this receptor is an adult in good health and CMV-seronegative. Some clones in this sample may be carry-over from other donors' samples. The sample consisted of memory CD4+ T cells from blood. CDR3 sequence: CSVTVSGANVLTF. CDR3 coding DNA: TGCAGCGTGACAGTCTCTGGGGCCAACGTCCTGACTTTC.